This T cell receptor (beta chain) appears in the sequencing data of a study of CD8 T cells in ankylosing spondylitis. This clonotype appeared many times. Trimming took 4 bases from V and 7 from J; bases not matched to a gene: 12. Germline V CDR1 and CDR2: KGHDR, SFDVKD. CDR3 length equals 16 residues. TCRdb re-analysed the 5' RACE reads in MiXCR, keeping a single row per CDR3 protein. The data show about 240,000 distinct CDR3 sequences, around 7.8% seen once. This chain uses TRBV24-1 with TRBJ1-5; 7 bases line up with TRBD1. The sample comprised blood, either unsorted or a sorted T cell fraction (not recorded which). The TCR originated in a male donor with ankylosing spondylitis or in good health (not recorded which). CDR3 protein: CATSDRDRDSDQPQHF. The CDR3 DNA reads as TGTGCCACCAGTGACCGCGACCGGGACAGTGACCAGCCCCAGCATTTT.